This T cell receptor (beta chain) was retrieved from a study of neoadjuvant anti-PD-1 for oral cavity cancer. For the study at large: Non-progressing patients received a fourth nivolumab dose near day 43, then surgery on days 50-56.

CDR1 and CDR2 from the germline V gene are SGHVS and FQNEAQ. Trimming took 3 bases from V and 4 from J; bases not matched to a gene: 3. The CDR3 is made up of 15 amino acids. The data were produced by immunoSEQ multiplex PCR, yet TCRdb's version contains in-frame clones alone and is incomplete. The sample yields around 81,000 clones, roughly four fifths seen once. Study-level points and caveats: PBMC Gini-index clonality exceeded responders' in non-responders post-nivolumab.

The patients had HPV-negative, locally advanced oral cavity squamous cell carcinoma. Regarding this clone: Antigen unknown.

The chain uses TRBV7-8 and TRBJ2-1; TRBD2 agrees at 10 bases. The specimen comprised PBMCs, sampled before nivolumab (anti-PD-1) treatment. The clonotype comes from a person aged 40 to 85 with oral cavity squamous cell carcinoma. The CDR3 DNA sequence: TGTGCCAGCAGCTTGGGACTAGCGCAATACAATGAGCAGTTCTTC. Protein product: CASSLGLAQYNEQFF.